Presented here are 3 T cell receptor beta chains from one specimen sequenced in a study of post-analysis software for immune sequencing data. Broader study findings: With TRBV5-6, TRBV5-1 and TRBV20-1 included, 4 to 6 TRBV segments were more frequent in patients than in controls.

Libraries were made from TCR beta cDNA, and they carried unique molecular identifiers. MiXCR was run by TCRdb on the PCR reads, yielding one entry per CDR3 protein. The table shows a few hundred thousand distinct CDR3 sequences, with roughly 34% occurring only once. These receptors have no known antigen. Sequencing used blood. The origin of the receptors is a girl younger than 18 with multiple sclerosis.

V is TRBV10-3 and J is TRBJ2-3; D is possibly TRBD1 or TRBD2 (5 bases each). V was cut by 3 bases and J by 2 bases, with 12 bases left in between. The length of the CDR3 is 15 residues. CDR1 is ENHRY and CDR2 is SYGVKD in the germline V gene. CDR3 bases: TGTGCCATCAGTGACCCTGTCGGGGCCACAGATACGCAGTATTTT. Translation gives CAISDPVGATDTQYF.

This clonotype was observed a handful of times. This chain connects TRBV6-6 to TRBJ2-7; D perhaps matches TRBD1 (6 bases). This CDR3 has 15 amino acids. The V end was cut by 5 bases, the J end by 2 bases, with 16 bases between. In germline, CDR1 is MNHNY, CDR2 SVGAGI (reference sequence). In DNA, the CDR3 is TGTGCCAGCAGTCCCCAAGGGGGAGAAACCTACGAGCAGTACTTC. Protein product: CASSPQGGETYEQYF.

J is TRBJ2-3 and V is TRBV15; D uncertain. Between the trimmed V and J ends, which lost 4 bases and 5 bases, there was a span of 16 bases. Germline V gives CDR1 LNHNV, CDR2 YYDKDF (reference sequence). The CDR3 extends over 15 amino acids. In DNA, the CDR3 is TGTGCCACCAGCATCCAGGCCCCCCCACGAGATACGCAGTATTTT. Translating it yields CATSIQAPPRDTQYF.